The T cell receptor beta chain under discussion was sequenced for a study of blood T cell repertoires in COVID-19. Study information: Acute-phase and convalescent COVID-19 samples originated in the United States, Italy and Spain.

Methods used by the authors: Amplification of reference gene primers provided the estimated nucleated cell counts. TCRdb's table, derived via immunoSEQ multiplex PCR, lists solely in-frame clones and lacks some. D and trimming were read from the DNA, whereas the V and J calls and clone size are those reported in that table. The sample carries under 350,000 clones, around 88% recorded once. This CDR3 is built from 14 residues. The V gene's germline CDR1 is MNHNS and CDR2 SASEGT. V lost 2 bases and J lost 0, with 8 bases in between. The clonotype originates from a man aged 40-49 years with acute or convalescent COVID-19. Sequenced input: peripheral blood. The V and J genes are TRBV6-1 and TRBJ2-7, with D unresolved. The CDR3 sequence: CASSELPSSYEQYF. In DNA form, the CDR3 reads TGTGCCAGCAGTGAATTGCCGAGCTCCTACGAGCAGTACTTC.